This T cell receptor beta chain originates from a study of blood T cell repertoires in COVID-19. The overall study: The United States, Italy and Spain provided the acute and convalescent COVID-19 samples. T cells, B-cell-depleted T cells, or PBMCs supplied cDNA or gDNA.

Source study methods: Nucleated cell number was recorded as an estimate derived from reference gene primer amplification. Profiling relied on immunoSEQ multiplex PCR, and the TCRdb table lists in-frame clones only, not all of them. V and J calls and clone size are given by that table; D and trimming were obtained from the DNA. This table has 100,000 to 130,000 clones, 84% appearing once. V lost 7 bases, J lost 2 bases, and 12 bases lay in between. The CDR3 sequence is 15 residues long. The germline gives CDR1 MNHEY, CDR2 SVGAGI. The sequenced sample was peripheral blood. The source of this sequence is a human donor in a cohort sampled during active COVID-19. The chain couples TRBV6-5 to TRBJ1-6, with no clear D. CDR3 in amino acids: CASIMEATYNSPLHF. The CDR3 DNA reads TGTGCCAGCATTATGGAGGCCACCTATAATTCACCCCTCCACTTT.